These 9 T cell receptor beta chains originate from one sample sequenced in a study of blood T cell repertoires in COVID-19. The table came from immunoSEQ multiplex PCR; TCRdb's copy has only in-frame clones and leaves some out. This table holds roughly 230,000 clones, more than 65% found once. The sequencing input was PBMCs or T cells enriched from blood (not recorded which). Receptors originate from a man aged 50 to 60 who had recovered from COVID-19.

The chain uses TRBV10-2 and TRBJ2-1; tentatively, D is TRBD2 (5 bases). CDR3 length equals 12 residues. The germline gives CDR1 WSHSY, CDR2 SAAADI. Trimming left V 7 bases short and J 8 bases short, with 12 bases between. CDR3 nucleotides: TGCGCCAGCACCGGAACCGGGGATGAGCAGTTCTTC. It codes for CASTGTGDEQFF.

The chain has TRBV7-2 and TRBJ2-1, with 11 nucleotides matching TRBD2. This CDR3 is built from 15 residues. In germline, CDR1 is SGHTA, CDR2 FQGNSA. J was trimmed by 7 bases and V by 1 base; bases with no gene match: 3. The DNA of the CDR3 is TGTGCCAGCAGCTTAGGTAGCGGGAGGGTGAATGAGCAGTTCTTC. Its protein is CASSLGSGRVNEQFF.

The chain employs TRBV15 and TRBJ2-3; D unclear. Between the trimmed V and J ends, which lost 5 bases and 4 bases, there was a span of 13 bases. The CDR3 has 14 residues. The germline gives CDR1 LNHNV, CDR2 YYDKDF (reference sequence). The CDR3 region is CATSPIGGPDTQYF. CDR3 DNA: TGTGCCACCAGCCCAATCGGTGGGCCAGATACGCAGTATTTT.

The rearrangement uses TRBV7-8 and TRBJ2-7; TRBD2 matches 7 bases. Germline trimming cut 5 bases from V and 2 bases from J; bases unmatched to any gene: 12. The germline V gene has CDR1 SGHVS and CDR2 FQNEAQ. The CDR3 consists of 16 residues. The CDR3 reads CASSRIQRGGTYEQYF. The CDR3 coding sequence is TGTGCCAGCAGCCGTATCCAGAGGGGAGGGACCTACGAGCAGTACTTC.

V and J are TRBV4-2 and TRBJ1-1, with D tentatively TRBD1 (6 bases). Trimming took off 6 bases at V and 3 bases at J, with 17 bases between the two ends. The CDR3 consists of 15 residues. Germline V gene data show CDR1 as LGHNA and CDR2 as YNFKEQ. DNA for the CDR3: TGTGCCAGCAGTCCCCAGGGGAGAGGCGACACTGAAGCTTTCTTT. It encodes CASSPQGRGDTEAFF.

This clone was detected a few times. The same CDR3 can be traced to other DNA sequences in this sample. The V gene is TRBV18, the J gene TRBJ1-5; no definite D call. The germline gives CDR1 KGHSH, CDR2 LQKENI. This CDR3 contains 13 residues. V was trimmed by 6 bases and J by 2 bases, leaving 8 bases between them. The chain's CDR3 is CASSPSGNQPQHF. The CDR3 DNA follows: TGTGCCAGCTCCCCCAGTGGCAATCAGCCCCAGCATTTT.

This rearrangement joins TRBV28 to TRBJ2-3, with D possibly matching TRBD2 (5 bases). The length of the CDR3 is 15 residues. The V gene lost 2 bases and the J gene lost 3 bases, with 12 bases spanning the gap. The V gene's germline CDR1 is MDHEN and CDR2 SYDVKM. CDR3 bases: TGTGCCAGCAGTTTAACGGGTTCGGGGACAGATACGCAGTATTTT. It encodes CASSLTGSGTDTQYF. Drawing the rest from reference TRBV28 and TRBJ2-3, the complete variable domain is DVKVTQSSRYLVKRTGEKVFLECVQDMDHENMFWYRQDPGLGLRLIYFSYDVKMKEKGDIPEGYSVSREKKERFSLILESASTNQTSMYLCASSLTGSGTDTQYFGPGTRLTVL.

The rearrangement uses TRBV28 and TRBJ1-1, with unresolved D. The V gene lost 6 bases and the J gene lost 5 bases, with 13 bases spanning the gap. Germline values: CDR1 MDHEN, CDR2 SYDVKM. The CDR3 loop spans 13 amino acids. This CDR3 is CASSQTRGTEAFF. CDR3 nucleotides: TGTGCCAGCAGCCAAACCCGCGGAACTGAAGCTTTCTTT. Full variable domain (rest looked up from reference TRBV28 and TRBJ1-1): DVKVTQSSRYLVKRTGEKVFLECVQDMDHENMFWYRQDPGLGLRLIYFSYDVKMKEKGDIPEGYSVSREKKERFSLILESASTNQTSMYLCASSQTRGTEAFFGQGTRLTVV.

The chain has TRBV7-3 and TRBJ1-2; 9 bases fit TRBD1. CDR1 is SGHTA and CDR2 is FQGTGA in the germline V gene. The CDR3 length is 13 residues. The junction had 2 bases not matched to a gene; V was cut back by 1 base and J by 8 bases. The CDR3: CASSLRQGGGYTF. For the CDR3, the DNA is TGTGCCAGCAGCTTAAGACAGGGGGGAGGCTACACCTTC.